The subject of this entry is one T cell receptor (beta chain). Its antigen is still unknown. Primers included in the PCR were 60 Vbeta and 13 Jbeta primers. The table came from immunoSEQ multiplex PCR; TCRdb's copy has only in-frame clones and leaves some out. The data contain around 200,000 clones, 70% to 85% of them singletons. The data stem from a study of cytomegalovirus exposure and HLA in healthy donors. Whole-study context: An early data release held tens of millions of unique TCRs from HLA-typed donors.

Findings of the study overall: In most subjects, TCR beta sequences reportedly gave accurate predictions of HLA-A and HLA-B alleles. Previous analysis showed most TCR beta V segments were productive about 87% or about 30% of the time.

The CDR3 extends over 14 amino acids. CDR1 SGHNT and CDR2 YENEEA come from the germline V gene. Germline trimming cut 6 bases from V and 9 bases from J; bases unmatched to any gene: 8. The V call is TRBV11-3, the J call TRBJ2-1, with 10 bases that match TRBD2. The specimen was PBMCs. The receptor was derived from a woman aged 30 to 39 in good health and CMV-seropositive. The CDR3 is CASRNSGRHVEQFF. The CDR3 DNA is TGTGCCAGCAGAAATAGCGGGAGGCATGTTGAGCAGTTCTTC.